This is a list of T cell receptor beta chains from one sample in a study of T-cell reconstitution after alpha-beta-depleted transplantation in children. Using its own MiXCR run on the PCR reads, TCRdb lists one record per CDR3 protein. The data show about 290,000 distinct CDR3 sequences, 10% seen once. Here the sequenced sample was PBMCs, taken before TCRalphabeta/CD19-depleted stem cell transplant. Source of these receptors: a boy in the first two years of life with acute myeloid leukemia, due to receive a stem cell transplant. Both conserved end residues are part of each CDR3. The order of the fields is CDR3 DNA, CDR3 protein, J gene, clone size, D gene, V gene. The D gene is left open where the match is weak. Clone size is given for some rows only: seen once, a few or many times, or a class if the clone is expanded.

TGCGCCAGCAGCTTCCGGAAGGGTTCAGGCTACGAGCAGTACTTC,CASSFRKGSGYEQYF,TRBJ2-7,many,.,TRBV5-1
TGTGCCAGCAACCCTAATCCAGATACGCAGTATTTT,CASNPNPDTQYF,TRBJ2-3,few,.,TRBV5-8
TGTGCCAGCAGCCCGGGGGCCTACGAGCAGTACTTC,CASSPGAYEQYF,TRBJ2-7,many,.,TRBV7-8
TGTGCCATCAGTGAATGGAACGGGGAGCTGTTTTTT,CAISEWNGELFF,TRBJ2-2,many,.,TRBV10-3
TGCAGTGCTAGAGACCCCTACAAACAGCGCACTGAAGCTTTCTTT,CSARDPYKQRTEAFF,TRBJ1-1,many,.,TRBV20-1
TGCAGCGTTAGGGCAGGGGAGCTGTTTTTT,CSVRAGELFF,TRBJ2-2,many,.,TRBV29-1
TGCAGCGTTGATTGGGGCGGGAGGGCCGAAGATACGCAGTATTTT,CSVDWGGRAEDTQYF,TRBJ2-3,many,TRBD2,TRBV29-1
TGTGCCAGCAGCCGAACAGGGGGTCATACCTACGAGCAGTACTTC,CASSRTGGHTYEQYF,TRBJ2-7,.,TRBD1,TRBV27
TGCAGTGCTAGAGTTCGCCGGGATCAGCCCCAGCATTTT,CSARVRRDQPQHF,TRBJ1-5,many,.,TRBV20-1
TGCGCCAGCAGCTGGGGCGGGGGCGATGAGCAGTTCTTC,CASSWGGGDEQFF,TRBJ2-1,many,.,TRBV5-1
TGTGCCAGTAGTAGGTTACAGTACACTGAAGCTTTCTTT,CASSRLQYTEAFF,TRBJ1-1,many,.,TRBV19
TGTGCCAGCAGCTTAATGTTAGGCGGGCGAACAGATACGCAGTATTTT,CASSLMLGGRTDTQYF,TRBJ2-3,.,.,TRBV7-3
TGTGCCAGCAGTCCGCGGACAGGGGGAGTTGGCAATGAGCAGTTCTTC,CASSPRTGGVGNEQFF,TRBJ2-1,many,TRBD1,TRBV12-3/TRBV12-4
TGTGCCAGCAGCTCGACGGGGCTCAGCTCCTACAATGAGCAGTTCTTC,CASSSTGLSSYNEQFF,TRBJ2-1,many,.,TRBV9
TGCAGTGCTAGAGTGGGGGAAAGCAATCAGCCCCAGCATTTT,CSARVGESNQPQHF,TRBJ1-5,many,.,TRBV20-1
TGCGCCAGCAGCTCCCAGGGGCCCCCGGCAGGGCAGTTCTTC,CASSSQGPPAGQFF,TRBJ2-1,.,.,TRBV5-1
TGTGCCAGCAGTGGCGACAGGGCAGGGCCCACCGGGGAGCTGTTTTTT,CASSGDRAGPTGELFF,TRBJ2-2,few,TRBD1,TRBV25-1
TGTGCCAGCAGTTTTATCCCAGGGGAGACCCAGTACTTC,CASSFIPGETQYF,TRBJ2-5,.,.,TRBV28
TGCGCCAGCAGACTCATGGGCGGGGGGGCCGGTAATGAGCAGTTCTTC,CASRLMGGGAGNEQFF,TRBJ2-1,.,TRBD2,TRBV4-1
TGTGCCAGCAGTCCCGACGGGAACACCGGGGAGCTGTTTTTT,CASSPDGNTGELFF,TRBJ2-2,many,.,TRBV7-9
TGTGCCAGCAGCCTAGGGGCAGGTGGGGTGAATGGCTACACCTTC,CASSLGAGGVNGYTF,TRBJ1-2,.,.,TRBV27
TGTGCCAGCAGCTTACTCCCTCGTGGAGAGCAGTTCTTC,CASSLLPRGEQFF,TRBJ2-1,many,.,TRBV11-3
TGTGCCAGCAGCCCCGGCCCAGGCCTGAACACTGAAGCTTTCTTT,CASSPGPGLNTEAFF,TRBJ1-1,many,.,TRBV7-9
TGTGCCACGCGGGAGGCAGGGGGCTCCTATGAGCAGTACTTC,CATREAGGSYEQYF,TRBJ2-7,many,.,TRBV28
TGCGCCAGCAGCCAAGCGGAGGGACATTACACCGGGGAGCTGTTTTTT,CASSQAEGHYTGELFF,TRBJ2-2,many,.,TRBV4-3
TGTGCCAGCAGAGACCTCAGGAGGTTTGGCGCACGTGAGCAGTACTTC,CASRDLRRFGAREQYF,TRBJ2-7,few,.,TRBV6-2/TRBV6-3
TGTGCCAGCAGTCCCCGTCCGGGACAGGGTTACGAGCAGTACTTC,CASSPRPGQGYEQYF,TRBJ2-7,many,TRBD1,TRBV12-3/TRBV12-4
TGCGCCAGCAGCAAAGGACATAAGTTTTACGAGCAGTACTTC,CASSKGHKFYEQYF,TRBJ2-7,few,.,TRBV5-1
TGTGCCAGCAGTTTGATTTCGGGGGCTGGCTACACCTTC,CASSLISGAGYTF,TRBJ1-2,many,.,TRBV12-3/TRBV12-4
TGTGCCAGCAGCCACACCGGGGCCAGGGGCGTGTACAATGAGCAGTTCTTC,CASSHTGARGVYNEQFF,TRBJ2-1,few,.,TRBV4-2
TGTGCCACCAGCAGAGATTGGTTAGGTACGGGAGTCAATGAGCGGTTCTTC,CATSRDWLGTGVNERFF,TRBJ2-1,.,.,TRBV15
TGTGCCAGCAGCTTAGATCTCCCACTTTACGAGCAGTACTTC,CASSLDLPLYEQYF,TRBJ2-7,many,.,TRBV11-2
TGTGCCAGCAGCTTGGCTCACACCGGGGATCTGTTTTTT,CASSLAHTGDLFF,TRBJ2-2,.,.,TRBV5-5
TGTGCCAGCAGCTCTACCCCCCCACTAGCGCTTAGCGAGACCCAGTACTTC,CASSSTPPLALSETQYF,TRBJ2-5,few,TRBD2,TRBV7-6
TGTGCCAGCAGTTTCTCTCCGGGTGAAAAACTGTTTTTT,CASSFSPGEKLFF,TRBJ1-4,.,.,TRBV12-3/TRBV12-4
TGTGCCAGCAGGTATGATCCGGGGCCGGCCTACGAGCAGTACTTC,CASRYDPGPAYEQYF,TRBJ2-7,many,.,TRBV7-2
TGTGCCAGCAGTTTATCGCGGCTAGCGCACCTCTCCTACGAGCAGTACTTC,CASSLSRLAHLSYEQYF,TRBJ2-7,many,.,TRBV27
TGTGCCAGCAGCGTAGAATGGAGTCACGACAATGAGCAGTTCTTC,CASSVEWSHDNEQFF,TRBJ2-1,many,.,TRBV9
TGTGCCACCAGTGACCCGACAGGGACGGGCGGGGAGCTGTTTTTT,CATSDPTGTGGELFF,TRBJ2-2,many,TRBD1,TRBV24-1
TGCGCCAGCAGCCTCGTTGGGACAGGGGGAGAGACCCAGTACTTC,CASSLVGTGGETQYF,TRBJ2-5,many,TRBD1,TRBV5-1
TGTGCCAGCAGCCGAACGAGACAGGGGCCGGATCAGCCCCAGCATTTT,CASSRTRQGPDQPQHF,TRBJ1-5,many,TRBD1,TRBV5-8
TGTGCCAGCAGCCCGGACAGGGCCACGAGCTACGAGCAGTACTTC,CASSPDRATSYEQYF,TRBJ2-7,few,TRBD1,TRBV7-2
TGTGCCACCAGTGATTTGGGACTGCGCGATGAGCAGTTCTTC,CATSDLGLRDEQFF,TRBJ2-1,few,.,TRBV24-1
TGTGCCAGCAGCTCGGCACAGGGGTGGACCTACGAGCAGTACTTC,CASSSAQGWTYEQYF,TRBJ2-7,.,TRBD1,TRBV7-9
TGTGCCATCAGTGGGGGACAGGGTGAACAGCCCCAGCATTTT,CAISGGQGEQPQHF,TRBJ1-5,many,TRBD1,TRBV10-3